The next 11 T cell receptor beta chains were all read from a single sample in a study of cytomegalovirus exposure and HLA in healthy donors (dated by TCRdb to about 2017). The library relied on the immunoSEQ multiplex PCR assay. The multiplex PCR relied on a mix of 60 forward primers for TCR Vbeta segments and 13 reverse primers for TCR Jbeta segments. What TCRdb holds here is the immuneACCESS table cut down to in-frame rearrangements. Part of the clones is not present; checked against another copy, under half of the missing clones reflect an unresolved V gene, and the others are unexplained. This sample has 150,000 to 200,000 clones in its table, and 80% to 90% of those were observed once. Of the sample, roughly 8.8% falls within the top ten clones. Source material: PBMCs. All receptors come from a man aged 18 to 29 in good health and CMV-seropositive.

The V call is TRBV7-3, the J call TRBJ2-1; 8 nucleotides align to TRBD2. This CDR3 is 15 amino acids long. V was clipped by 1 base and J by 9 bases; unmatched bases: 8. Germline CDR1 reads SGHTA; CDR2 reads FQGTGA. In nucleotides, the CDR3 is TGTGCCAGCAGCTTAAAGACGGGGGGGCCGGTTGAGCAGTTCTTC. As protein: CASSLKTGGPVEQFF.

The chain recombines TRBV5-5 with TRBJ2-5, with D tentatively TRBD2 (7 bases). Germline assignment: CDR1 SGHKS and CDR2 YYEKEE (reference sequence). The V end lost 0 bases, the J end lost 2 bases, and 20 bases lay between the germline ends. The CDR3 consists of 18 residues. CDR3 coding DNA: TGTGCCAGCAGCTTGGCCGTAGCTAGCGGAGGGGGGCAAGAGACCCAGTACTTC. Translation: CASSLAVASGGGQETQYF.

The CDR3 region has the DNA TGTGCCAGCAGCTTGGCGGGGAATTCACCCCTCCACTTT. Its protein product is CASSLAGNSPLHF. V and J are TRBV5-6 and TRBJ1-6; D is uncertain. The germline V gene encodes CDR1 SGHDT and CDR2 YYEEEE. This CDR3 is built from 13 residues. With 0 bases removed from V and 7 bases from J, the gap between germline ends came to 5 bases.

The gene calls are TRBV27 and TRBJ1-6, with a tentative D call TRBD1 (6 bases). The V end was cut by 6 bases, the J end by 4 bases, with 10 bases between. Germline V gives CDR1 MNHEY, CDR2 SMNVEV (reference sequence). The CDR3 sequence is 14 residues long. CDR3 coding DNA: TGTGCCAGCAGCCTTACAGGGTATAATTCACCCCTCCACTTT. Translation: CASSLTGYNSPLHF.

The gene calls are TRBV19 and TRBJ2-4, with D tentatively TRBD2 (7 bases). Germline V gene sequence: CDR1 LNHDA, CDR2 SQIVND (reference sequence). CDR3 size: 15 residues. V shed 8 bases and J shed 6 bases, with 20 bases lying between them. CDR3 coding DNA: TGTGCCAGTGCCGCCAGGGGAGGGGATGGAAACATTCAGTACTTC. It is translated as CASAARGGDGNIQYF.

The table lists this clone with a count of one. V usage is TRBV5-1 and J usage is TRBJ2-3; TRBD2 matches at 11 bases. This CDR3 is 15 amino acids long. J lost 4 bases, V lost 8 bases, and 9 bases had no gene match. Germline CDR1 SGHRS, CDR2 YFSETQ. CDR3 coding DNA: TGCGCCAGTAACCCTAGCGGGGGGCCCTCAGATACGCAGTATTTT. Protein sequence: CASNPSGGPSDTQYF.

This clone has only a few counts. The CDR3 protein is CSVEFTDTYEQYF. The DNA of the CDR3 is TGCAGCGTTGAATTCACAGATACCTACGAGCAGTACTTC. This chain joins TRBV29-1 and TRBJ2-7; D ambiguous. The germline gives CDR1 SQVTM, CDR2 ANQGSEA. V lost 2 bases and J lost 2, with 10 bases in between. This CDR3 is 13 amino acids long.

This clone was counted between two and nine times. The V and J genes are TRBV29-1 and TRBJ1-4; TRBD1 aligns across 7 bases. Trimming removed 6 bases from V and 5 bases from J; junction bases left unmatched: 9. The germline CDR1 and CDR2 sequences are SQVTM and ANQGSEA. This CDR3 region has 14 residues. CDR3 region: CSVASGTANEKLFF. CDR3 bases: TGCAGCGTGGCCTCCGGGACAGCAAATGAAAAACTGTTTTTT.

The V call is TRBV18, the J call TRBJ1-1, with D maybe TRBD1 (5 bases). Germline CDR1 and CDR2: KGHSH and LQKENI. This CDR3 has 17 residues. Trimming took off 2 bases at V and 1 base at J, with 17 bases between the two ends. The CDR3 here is CASSPTGEGRGNTEAFF. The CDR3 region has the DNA TGTGCCAGCTCACCAACGGGGGAGGGCAGAGGGAACACTGAAGCTTTCTTT.

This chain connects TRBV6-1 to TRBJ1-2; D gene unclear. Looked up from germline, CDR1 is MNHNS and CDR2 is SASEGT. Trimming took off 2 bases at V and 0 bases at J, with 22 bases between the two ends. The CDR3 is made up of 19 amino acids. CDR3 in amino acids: CASSETSSEDGGSNYGYTF. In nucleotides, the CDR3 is TGTGCCAGCAGTGAAACCTCGAGTGAGGACGGAGGTTCTAACTATGGCTACACCTTC.

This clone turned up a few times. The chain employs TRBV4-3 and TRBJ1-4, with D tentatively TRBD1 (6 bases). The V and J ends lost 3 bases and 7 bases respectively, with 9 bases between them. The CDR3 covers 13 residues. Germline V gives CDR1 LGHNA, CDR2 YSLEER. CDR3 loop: CASSHVRGEKLFF. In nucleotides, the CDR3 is TGCGCCAGCAGCCATGTCAGGGGTGAAAAACTGTTTTTT.